The source of this TCR beta chain is a study of T cell responses to AZD1222 COVID-19 vaccine. V was clipped by 1 base and J by 8 bases, with 6 bases between them. The CDR3 is 13 residues long. The protocol was immunoSEQ multiplex PCR, while the TCRdb copy is restricted to in-frame clones and leaves out a portion. Of fewer than 200,000 clones listed, around 88% are singletons. This clone has just a few counts. The chain combines TRBV12-3 or TRBV12-4 with TRBJ1-6; D call uncertain. Material: peripheral blood, obtained 28 days after the second AZD1222 dose. The TCR originated in an adult who received the AZD1222 COVID-19 vaccine. The CDR3 region has the DNA TGTGCCAGCAGTTTAGGGGCAGATTCACCCCTCCACTTT. This gives the protein CASSLGADSPLHF.